This TCR beta chain was recovered during a study of T cell responses to AZD1222 COVID-19 vaccine. Overall study: Pooling of second doses given at about 4 or about 12 weeks was done.

Comments on this clone: What it binds is not known.

Sequencing was performed with immunoSEQ multiplex PCR; in TCRdb, only in-frame clones are kept and a portion is missing. The table lists 100,000 to 150,000 clones, about 90% of them singletons. CDR3 size: 15 residues. In germline, CDR1 is SGHTA, CDR2 FQGNSA. V was clipped by 3 bases and J by 0 bases, with 6 bases between them. Findings and limits, study-wide: Just a handful of AZD1222 recipients tested seropositive at baseline. No repertoire was sampled before or during the peak T cell response, only after it. Donors were chiefly white British, with a greater number of females, and clonal diversity was perhaps underestimated.

The V gene is TRBV7-2, the J gene TRBJ2-6; D not resolved. This TCR was sampled from an adult in good health. The material sequenced was peripheral blood, taken on day 0 of AZD1222 vaccination. The CDR3 here is CASSFGPSGANVLTF. The CDR3 DNA follows: TGTGCCAGCAGCTTCGGGCCCTCTGGGGCCAACGTCCTGACTTTC.